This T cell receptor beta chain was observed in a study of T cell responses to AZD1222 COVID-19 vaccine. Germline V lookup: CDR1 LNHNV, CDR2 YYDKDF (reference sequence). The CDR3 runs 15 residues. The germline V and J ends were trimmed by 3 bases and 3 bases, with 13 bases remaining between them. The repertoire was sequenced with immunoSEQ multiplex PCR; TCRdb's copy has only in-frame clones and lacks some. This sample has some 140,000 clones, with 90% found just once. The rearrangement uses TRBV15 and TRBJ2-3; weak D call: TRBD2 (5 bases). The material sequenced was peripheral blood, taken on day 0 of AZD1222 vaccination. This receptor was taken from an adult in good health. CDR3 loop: CATSRDLIRTDTQYF. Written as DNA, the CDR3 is TGTGCCACCAGCAGGGACTTAATAAGGACAGATACGCAGTATTTT.